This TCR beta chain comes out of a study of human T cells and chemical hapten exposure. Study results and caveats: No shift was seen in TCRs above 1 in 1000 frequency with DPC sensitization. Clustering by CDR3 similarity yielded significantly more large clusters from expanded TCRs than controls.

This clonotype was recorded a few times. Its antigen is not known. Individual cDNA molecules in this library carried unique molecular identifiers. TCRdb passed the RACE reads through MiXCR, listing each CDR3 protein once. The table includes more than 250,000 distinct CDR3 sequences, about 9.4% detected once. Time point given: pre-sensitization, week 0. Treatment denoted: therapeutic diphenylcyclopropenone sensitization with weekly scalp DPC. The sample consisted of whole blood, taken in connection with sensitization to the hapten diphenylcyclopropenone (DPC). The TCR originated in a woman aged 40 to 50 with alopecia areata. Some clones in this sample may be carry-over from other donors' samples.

CDR3 in DNA: TGTGCCAGCAGCTTTGGAGTGGATACGCAGTATTTT. It specifies CASSFGVDTQYF. The gene calls are TRBV11-1 and TRBJ2-3; D uncertain. The CDR3 runs 12 residues. V dropped 3 bases and J dropped 6 bases, with 7 bases sitting between them. Germline lookup yields CDR1 SGHAT and CDR2 FQDESV (reference sequence).